This is a list of T cell receptor beta chains from one sample in a study of T cells in Graves' hyperthyroidism and ophthalmopathy. TCRdb redid the calling of the multiplex PCR reads with MiXCR, one entry per CDR3 protein. The sample shows approximately 600,000 distinct CDR3 sequences, around 20% of them seen only once. The sequenced material came from blood. All receptors come from a man aged 30-40 years with Graves' ophthalmopathy. Both conserved end residues are part of each CDR3. Fields, in order: V gene, D gene, J gene, clone size, CDR3 DNA, CDR3 protein. The D gene is left open where the match is weak. The size of a clone is reported for some rows only, either as once, few or many, or as a class for expanded clones.

v_call: TRBV28; d_call: .; j_call: TRBJ1-1; clone_size: few; cdr3_nt: TGTGCCAGCAGGGTCGCGCAGGGTGAAGCTTTCTTT; cdr3_aa: CASRVAQGEAFF
v_call: TRBV5-1; d_call: .; j_call: TRBJ1-6; clone_size: few; cdr3_nt: TGCGCCAGCAGAGGTGAAGCCCGAAATTCACCCCTCCACTTT; cdr3_aa: CASRGEARNSPLHF
v_call: TRBV20-1; d_call: TRBD2; j_call: TRBJ2-3; clone_size: .; cdr3_nt: TGCAGTGCTCCACTAGCGGGAGGGCCGGGAGATACGCAGTATTTT; cdr3_aa: CSAPLAGGPGDTQYF
v_call: TRBV24-1; d_call: .; j_call: TRBJ2-2; clone_size: .; cdr3_nt: TGTGCCACCAGTGACGGCCCTAGTTATCCCGGGGAGCTGTTTTTT; cdr3_aa: CATSDGPSYPGELFF
v_call: TRBV11-1; d_call: .; j_call: TRBJ2-5; clone_size: .; cdr3_nt: TGTGCCAGCAGCCTGGGACGAGCCCCGGAGACCCAGTACTTC; cdr3_aa: CASSLGRAPETQYF
v_call: TRBV5-1; d_call: .; j_call: TRBJ2-3; clone_size: many; cdr3_nt: TGCGCCAGCAGCGATTACACAGATACGCAGTATTTT; cdr3_aa: CASSDYTDTQYF
v_call: TRBV30; d_call: .; j_call: TRBJ1-5; clone_size: few; cdr3_nt: TGTGCCTGGAGTGTACCCCGTGGCAATCAGCCCCAGCATTTT; cdr3_aa: CAWSVPRGNQPQHF
v_call: TRBV10-3; d_call: .; j_call: TRBJ1-3; clone_size: .; cdr3_nt: TGTGCCATCAGGGGGACGGCCGGAAACACCATATATTTT; cdr3_aa: CAIRGTAGNTIYF
v_call: TRBV30; d_call: TRBD1; j_call: TRBJ2-5; clone_size: few; cdr3_nt: TGTGCCTGGAGTGCGGCAGGGGGCGGAAAGACCCAGTACTTC; cdr3_aa: CAWSAAGGGKTQYF
v_call: TRBV20-1; d_call: .; j_call: TRBJ1-1; clone_size: many; cdr3_nt: TGCAGTGCTCGAGGGCACATACCTGAAGCTTTCTTT; cdr3_aa: CSARGHIPEAFF
v_call: TRBV19; d_call: TRBD1; j_call: TRBJ2-1; clone_size: .; cdr3_nt: TGTGCCAGTAGTTTAATAAGCAGGGGGCACAATGAGCAGTTCTTC; cdr3_aa: CASSLISRGHNEQFF
v_call: TRBV7-3; d_call: TRBD2; j_call: TRBJ2-7; clone_size: .; cdr3_nt: TGTGCCAGCAGCCTCTATCTCGGACTAGAACCGTGGGGGGACTACGAGCAGTACTTC; cdr3_aa: CASSLYLGLEPWGDYEQYF
v_call: TRBV12-3/TRBV12-4; d_call: .; j_call: TRBJ2-1; clone_size: .; cdr3_nt: TGTGCCAGCACCGGTTACAATGAGCAGTTCTTC; cdr3_aa: CASTGYNEQFF
v_call: TRBV29-1; d_call: .; j_call: TRBJ2-3; clone_size: .; cdr3_nt: TGCAGCGCTCCTTGGGGCAGCCGCACAGATACGCAGTATTTT; cdr3_aa: CSAPWGSRTDTQYF
v_call: TRBV7-8; d_call: TRBD1; j_call: TRBJ2-7; clone_size: many; cdr3_nt: TGTGCCAGCAGGCGCACTACCGGGACAGGGAACTCCTACGAGCAGTACTTC; cdr3_aa: CASRRTTGTGNSYEQYF
v_call: TRBV28; d_call: .; j_call: TRBJ2-2; clone_size: .; cdr3_nt: TGTGCCAGCTCTCCAGGGAAGCGCACCGGGGAGCTGTTTTTT; cdr3_aa: CASSPGKRTGELFF
v_call: TRBV7-9; d_call: .; j_call: TRBJ2-2; clone_size: few; cdr3_nt: TGTGCCAGCAGCTTAGTCAAAATTTCCGGGGAGCTGTTTTTT; cdr3_aa: CASSLVKISGELFF
v_call: TRBV28; d_call: TRBD2; j_call: TRBJ2-5; clone_size: few; cdr3_nt: TGTGCCAGCAGTGTCGGGACTAGCGGGTCGGAGACCCAGTACTTC; cdr3_aa: CASSVGTSGSETQYF
v_call: TRBV10-3; d_call: .; j_call: TRBJ1-1; clone_size: few; cdr3_nt: TGTGCCATCAGTGAAGGGGGTGTTGGAAACACTGAAGCTTTCTTT; cdr3_aa: CAISEGGVGNTEAFF
v_call: TRBV7-9; d_call: .; j_call: TRBJ2-3; clone_size: few; cdr3_nt: TGTGCCAGCAGCTTTGCCCTAGCTAACACAGATACGCAGTATTTT; cdr3_aa: CASSFALANTDTQYF
v_call: TRBV7-9; d_call: TRBD2; j_call: TRBJ2-1; clone_size: .; cdr3_nt: TGTGCCAGCAGCTTCCCGGTCGGTAGCGGGATCGATGAGCAGTTCTTC; cdr3_aa: CASSFPVGSGIDEQFF
v_call: TRBV28; d_call: TRBD1; j_call: TRBJ1-3; clone_size: few; cdr3_nt: TGTGCCAGCAGAGCGACAGGGGCTGGAAACACCATATATTTT; cdr3_aa: CASRATGAGNTIYF
v_call: TRBV19; d_call: .; j_call: TRBJ1-1; clone_size: .; cdr3_nt: TGTGCCAGTAGTATGGGCCAGATGAACACTGAAGCTTTCTTT; cdr3_aa: CASSMGQMNTEAFF
v_call: TRBV3-1; d_call: .; j_call: TRBJ1-1; clone_size: many; cdr3_nt: TGTGCCAGCAGCCAATATCTGGGAGGCACTGAAGCTTTCTTT; cdr3_aa: CASSQYLGGTEAFF
v_call: TRBV20-1; d_call: .; j_call: TRBJ1-5; clone_size: few; cdr3_nt: TGCAGTGCTAGAGAGGGGGGCAGCTATAGCAATCAGCCCCAGCATTTT; cdr3_aa: CSAREGGSYSNQPQHF
v_call: TRBV30; d_call: .; j_call: TRBJ2-1; clone_size: .; cdr3_nt: TGTGCCTGGAGTGTGAAGAGCGGTAGCTCCTACAATGAGCAGTTCTTC; cdr3_aa: CAWSVKSGSSYNEQFF
v_call: TRBV6-2/TRBV6-3; d_call: TRBD1; j_call: TRBJ2-7; clone_size: .; cdr3_nt: TGTGCCAGCAGTTACGGGGGGACAGGGGTCCACGAGCAGTACTTC; cdr3_aa: CASSYGGTGVHEQYF
v_call: TRBV6-1; d_call: .; j_call: TRBJ1-1; clone_size: .; cdr3_nt: TGTGCCAGCAGTAGGGGAACCGGGACAAACACTGAAGCTTTCTTT; cdr3_aa: CASSRGTGTNTEAFF
v_call: TRBV30; d_call: .; j_call: TRBJ1-2; clone_size: many; cdr3_nt: TGTGCCTGGAGTGTAGTGGACAGAACCTATGGCTACACCTTC; cdr3_aa: CAWSVVDRTYGYTF
v_call: TRBV5-5; d_call: .; j_call: TRBJ2-3; clone_size: few; cdr3_nt: TGTGCCAGCAGCCCCCCGGAAGGGGGGGGAACAGATACGCAGTATTTT; cdr3_aa: CASSPPEGGGTDTQYF
v_call: TRBV30; d_call: TRBD1; j_call: TRBJ1-1; clone_size: .; cdr3_nt: TGTGCCTGGAGCGCCAGGGGGAGGTGGACTGAAGCTTTCTTT; cdr3_aa: CAWSARGRWTEAFF
v_call: TRBV30; d_call: .; j_call: TRBJ2-4; clone_size: few; cdr3_nt: TGTGCCTGGAGTGTTTCGAGTAGGGCGGGCATTCAGTACTTC; cdr3_aa: CAWSVSSRAGIQYF
v_call: TRBV12-3/TRBV12-4; d_call: TRBD2; j_call: TRBJ2-7; clone_size: many; cdr3_nt: TGTGCCAGCAGTTTAGTGGCGGGAGGGGAACTAGAGCAGTACTTC; cdr3_aa: CASSLVAGGELEQYF
v_call: TRBV12-5; d_call: .; j_call: TRBJ2-1; clone_size: few; cdr3_nt: TGTGCTAGTGGTTTGGGATACAATGAGCAGTTCTTC; cdr3_aa: CASGLGYNEQFF
v_call: TRBV2; d_call: TRBD1; j_call: TRBJ1-2; clone_size: .; cdr3_nt: TGTGCCAGCCAACGGGACAGGGGAATTAGTGGCTACACCTTC; cdr3_aa: CASQRDRGISGYTF
v_call: TRBV3-1; d_call: TRBD1; j_call: TRBJ2-6; clone_size: .; cdr3_nt: TGTGCCAGCAGCCGGACAGGGACTGGGGCCAACGTCCTGACTTTC; cdr3_aa: CASSRTGTGANVLTF
v_call: TRBV19; d_call: .; j_call: TRBJ2-1; clone_size: .; cdr3_nt: TGTGCCAGTAGTATTACCCGGACAGCTGGAACCTACAATGAGCAGTTCTTC; cdr3_aa: CASSITRTAGTYNEQFF
v_call: TRBV27; d_call: .; j_call: TRBJ2-1; clone_size: few; cdr3_nt: TGTGCCAGCAGTCGCCGGGACCACTGGTTCTTC; cdr3_aa: CASSRRDHWFF
v_call: TRBV11-1; d_call: .; j_call: TRBJ2-1; clone_size: many; cdr3_nt: TGTGCCAGCAGCTTAGAACATGGTGGTGAGCAGTTCTTC; cdr3_aa: CASSLEHGGEQFF
v_call: TRBV30; d_call: .; j_call: TRBJ2-5; clone_size: many; cdr3_nt: TGTGCCTGGGGAGTGGGGGAGACCCAGTACTTC; cdr3_aa: CAWGVGETQYF
v_call: TRBV3-1; d_call: .; j_call: TRBJ1-1; clone_size: many; cdr3_nt: TGTGCCAGCAGCCAAGGGGTCGGAGGGGGCACTGAAGCTTTCTTT; cdr3_aa: CASSQGVGGGTEAFF
v_call: TRBV6-1; d_call: .; j_call: TRBJ1-2; clone_size: .; cdr3_nt: TGTGCCAGCAGTGAATGGGCAGAAAACTATGGCTACACCTTC; cdr3_aa: CASSEWAENYGYTF
v_call: TRBV7-2; d_call: TRBD2; j_call: TRBJ2-7; clone_size: few; cdr3_nt: TGTGCCAGCAGCAAGGAAAGGATTAGCGGGACAGAGCAGTACTTC; cdr3_aa: CASSKERISGTEQYF
v_call: TRBV29-1; d_call: .; j_call: TRBJ1-1; clone_size: .; cdr3_nt: TGCAGCGTGTCACAGGTTCCCCTGAACACTGAAGCTTTCTTT; cdr3_aa: CSVSQVPLNTEAFF
v_call: TRBV2; d_call: .; j_call: TRBJ1-2; clone_size: .; cdr3_nt: TGTGCCAGCAGTCTAGGGGGAGCAGGGGGCTACACCTTC; cdr3_aa: CASSLGGAGGYTF
v_call: TRBV7-9; d_call: .; j_call: TRBJ1-1; clone_size: many; cdr3_nt: TGTGCCAGCAGCTTATCTCGAGGATCCTCCACTGAAGCTTTCTTT; cdr3_aa: CASSLSRGSSTEAFF
v_call: TRBV28; d_call: .; j_call: TRBJ1-5; clone_size: .; cdr3_nt: TGTGCCAGCAGCAAACCCTCCGGGCAGATGAGCAATCAGCCCCAGCATTTT; cdr3_aa: CASSKPSGQMSNQPQHF
v_call: TRBV12-3/TRBV12-4; d_call: TRBD2; j_call: TRBJ2-7; clone_size: many; cdr3_nt: TGTGCCAGCACTCCCGGACGAGGTAGCGGGAGCGACGAGCAGTACTTC; cdr3_aa: CASTPGRGSGSDEQYF
v_call: TRBV7-3; d_call: TRBD2; j_call: TRBJ2-7; clone_size: .; cdr3_nt: TGTGCCAGCAGCCCTAGCGGCAATACCGCGGGAGGCACCTACGAGCAGTACTTC; cdr3_aa: CASSPSGNTAGGTYEQYF
v_call: TRBV12-3/TRBV12-4; d_call: TRBD2; j_call: TRBJ2-1; clone_size: many; cdr3_nt: TGTGCCAGCAAGGGGAGCTTAGCGGGAGGGTGGTCGAATGAGCAGTTCTTC; cdr3_aa: CASKGSLAGGWSNEQFF
v_call: TRBV19; d_call: TRBD2; j_call: TRBJ2-7; clone_size: few; cdr3_nt: TGTGCCAGTAGTATACCCGGGACTAGCCCCTACGAGCAGTACTTC; cdr3_aa: CASSIPGTSPYEQYF
v_call: TRBV20-1; d_call: TRBD2; j_call: TRBJ2-3; clone_size: few; cdr3_nt: TGCAGTGCTGTTACACCCGGACTAGCGGGGGGCACAGATACGCAGTATTTT; cdr3_aa: CSAVTPGLAGGTDTQYF
v_call: TRBV5-1; d_call: TRBD1; j_call: TRBJ2-3; clone_size: many; cdr3_nt: TGCGCCAGCAGCGTGGGACAGGCCAAACGCACAGATACGCAGTATTTT; cdr3_aa: CASSVGQAKRTDTQYF